This T cell receptor beta chain derives from a study of identical twins. This clonotype was detected only a few times. As yet, its antigen is unknown. The CDR3 is 16 residues long. Germline CDR1 and CDR2: MNHNS and SASEGT. Losses at the gene ends were 6 bases for V and 4 bases for J; bases not matched to a gene: 12. A universal primer site came from template switching; cDNA carried unique molecular identifiers. TCRdb re-analysed the 5' RACE reads in MiXCR, keeping a single row per CDR3 protein. The sample gives about 530,000 distinct CDR3 sequences, about 22% of which show up once; 0.48% is in the top ten. Study outcomes and limitations: Insertions were fewer in abundant cord blood beta clonotypes, whereas memory repertoires showed none of this pattern.

These data are also associated with another study on yellow fever vaccine responses in identical twins.

The chain has TRBV6-1 and TRBJ2-3, with 8 bases lining up with TRBD1. The sequenced material came from CD4+ T cells sorted from blood. The receptor's source is a woman between 18 and 30 years old in good health. The CDR3 DNA reads as TGTGCCAGCAGCCCGATCGGGACAGGCGGGGCAGATACGCAGTATTTT. The encoded protein is CASSPIGTGGADTQYF.